This T cell receptor (beta chain) was found in a study of blood T cell repertoires in COVID-19. Study background: COVID-19 samples, acute and convalescent, were from the United States, Italy and Spain. PBMCs, B-cell-depleted T cells, or T cells provided the cDNA or gDNA that made up the material.

Per the original methods: Quantification of nucleated cells was approximated via reference gene primer amplification. Assay: immunoSEQ multiplex PCR; the TCRdb copy retains only in-frame clones and omits some. The D gene and trimming were derived from the DNA, and the V and J assignments and clone size from that table. The sample has approximately 270,000 clones, approximately 86% seen once. The CDR3 is 13 amino acids. V gave up 3 bases and J gave up 6 bases, with 12 bases separating them. Germline V lookup: CDR1 LNHDA, CDR2 SQIVND (reference sequence). The TCR was taken from a man between 40 and 49 years old with active or convalescent COVID-19. Sequenced: peripheral blood. The rearrangement links TRBV19 to TRBJ2-7, with D unclear. The CDR3 region has the DNA TGTGCCAGTAGTATCTTTCAGGATGCCGAGCAGTACTTC. It is translated as CASSIFQDAEQYF.